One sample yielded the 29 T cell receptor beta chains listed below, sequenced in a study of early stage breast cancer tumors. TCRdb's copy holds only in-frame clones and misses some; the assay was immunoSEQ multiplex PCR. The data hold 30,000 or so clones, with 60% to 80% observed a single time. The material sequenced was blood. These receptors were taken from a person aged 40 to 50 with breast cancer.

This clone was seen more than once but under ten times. The CDR3: CASSFWQGAHEQYF. CDR3 DNA: TGTGCCAGCAGTTTTTGGCAGGGGGCCCACGAGCAGTACTTC. This rearrangement joins TRBV28 to TRBJ2-7; 8 nucleotides line up with TRBD1. The CDR3 covers 14 residues. V shed 3 bases, J shed 5 bases, and the junction held 6 bases outside the gene matches. Germline-derived CDR1 and CDR2 are MDHEN and SYDVKM.

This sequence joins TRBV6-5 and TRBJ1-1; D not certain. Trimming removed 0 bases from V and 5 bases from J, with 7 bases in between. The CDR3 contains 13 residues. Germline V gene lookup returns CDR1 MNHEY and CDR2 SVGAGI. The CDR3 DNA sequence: TGTGCCAGCAGTTACTCTCGGGTGACTGAAGCTTTCTTT. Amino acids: CASSYSRVTEAFF.

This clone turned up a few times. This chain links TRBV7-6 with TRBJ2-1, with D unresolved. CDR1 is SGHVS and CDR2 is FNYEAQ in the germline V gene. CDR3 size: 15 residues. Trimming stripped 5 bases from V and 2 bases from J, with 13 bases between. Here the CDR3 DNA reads TGTGCCAGCAGCACCCTTTACCGTACCTACAATGAGCAGTTCTTC. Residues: CASSTLYRTYNEQFF.

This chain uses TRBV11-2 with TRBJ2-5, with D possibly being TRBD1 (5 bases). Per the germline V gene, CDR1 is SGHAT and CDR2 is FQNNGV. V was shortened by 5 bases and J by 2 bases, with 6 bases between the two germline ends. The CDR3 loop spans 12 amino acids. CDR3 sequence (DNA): TGTGCCAGCAGCCGACAGCAAGAGACCCAGTACTTC. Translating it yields CASSRQQETQYF.

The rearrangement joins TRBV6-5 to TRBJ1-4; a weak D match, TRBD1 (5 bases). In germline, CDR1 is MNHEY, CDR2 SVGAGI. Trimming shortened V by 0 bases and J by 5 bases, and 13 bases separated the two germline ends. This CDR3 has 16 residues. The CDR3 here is CASSYSGPVPNEKLFF. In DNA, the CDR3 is TGTGCCAGCAGTTACTCGGGGCCGGTCCCCAATGAAAAACTGTTTTTT.

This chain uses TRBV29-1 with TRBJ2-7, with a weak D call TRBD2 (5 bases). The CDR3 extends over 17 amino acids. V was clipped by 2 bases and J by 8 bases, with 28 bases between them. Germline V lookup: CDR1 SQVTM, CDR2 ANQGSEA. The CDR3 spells CSVEKGNRAEPGGKQYF. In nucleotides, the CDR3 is TGCAGCGTTGAAAAAGGTAATCGGGCGGAACCAGGAGGCAAGCAGTACTTC.

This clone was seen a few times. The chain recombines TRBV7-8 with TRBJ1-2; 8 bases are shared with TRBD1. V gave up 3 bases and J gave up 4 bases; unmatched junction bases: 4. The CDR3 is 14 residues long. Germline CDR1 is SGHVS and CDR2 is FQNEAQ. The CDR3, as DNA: TGTGCCAGCAGCTTTAGAGGGACAGGCTATGGCTACACCTTC. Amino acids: CASSFRGTGYGYTF.

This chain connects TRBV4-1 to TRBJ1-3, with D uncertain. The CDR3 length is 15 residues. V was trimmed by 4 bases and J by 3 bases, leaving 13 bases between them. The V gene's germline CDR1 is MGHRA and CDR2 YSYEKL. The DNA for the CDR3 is TGCGCCAGCAGCCCCTTCCCTACGGTTGGAAACACCATATATTTT. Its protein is CASSPFPTVGNTIYF.

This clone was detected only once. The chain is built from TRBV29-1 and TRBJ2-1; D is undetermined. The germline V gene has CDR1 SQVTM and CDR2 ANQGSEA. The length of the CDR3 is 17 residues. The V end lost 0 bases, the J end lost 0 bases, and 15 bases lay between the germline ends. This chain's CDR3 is CSVEDGTVFSSYNEQFF. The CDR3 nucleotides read TGCAGCGTTGAAGATGGAACGGTCTTCAGCTCCTACAATGAGCAGTTCTTC.

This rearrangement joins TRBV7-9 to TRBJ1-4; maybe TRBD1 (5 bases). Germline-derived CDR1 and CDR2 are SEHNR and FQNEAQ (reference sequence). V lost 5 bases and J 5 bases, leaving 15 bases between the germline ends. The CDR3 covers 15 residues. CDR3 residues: CASSPGFERNEKLFF. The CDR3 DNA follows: TGTGCCAGCAGCCCAGGGTTTGAGAGGAATGAAAAACTGTTTTTT.

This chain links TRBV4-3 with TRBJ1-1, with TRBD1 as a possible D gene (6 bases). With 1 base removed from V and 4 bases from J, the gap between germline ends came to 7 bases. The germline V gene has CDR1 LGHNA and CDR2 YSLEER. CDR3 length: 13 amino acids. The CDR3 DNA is TGCGCCAGCAGCCAAGTCAGGGGCACTGAAGCTTTCTTT. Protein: CASSQVRGTEAFF.

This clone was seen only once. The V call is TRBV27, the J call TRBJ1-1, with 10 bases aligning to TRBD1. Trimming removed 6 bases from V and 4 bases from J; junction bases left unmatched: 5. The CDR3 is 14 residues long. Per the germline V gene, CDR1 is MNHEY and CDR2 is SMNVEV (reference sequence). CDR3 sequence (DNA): TGTGCCAGCAGAGAGACAGGGGGCCTCACTGAAGCTTTCTTT. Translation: CASRETGGLTEAFF.

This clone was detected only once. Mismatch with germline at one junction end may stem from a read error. The CDR3 reads CASREASGSTHEQYF. The CDR3 coding sequence is TGTGCCAGCAGAGAAGCTAGCGGGAGTACCCACGAGCAGTACTTC. The genes are TRBV2 and TRBJ2-7; 10 positions agree with TRBD2. Germline V gene lookup returns CDR1 SNHLY and CDR2 FYNNEI. CDR3 size: 15 residues.

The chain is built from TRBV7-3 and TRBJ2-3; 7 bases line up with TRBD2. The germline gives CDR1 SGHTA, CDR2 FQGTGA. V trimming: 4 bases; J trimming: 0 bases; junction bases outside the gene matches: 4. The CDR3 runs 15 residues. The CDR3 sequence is CASSSTSASTDTQYF. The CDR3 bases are TGTGCCAGCAGCTCAACTAGCGCTAGCACAGATACGCAGTATTTT.

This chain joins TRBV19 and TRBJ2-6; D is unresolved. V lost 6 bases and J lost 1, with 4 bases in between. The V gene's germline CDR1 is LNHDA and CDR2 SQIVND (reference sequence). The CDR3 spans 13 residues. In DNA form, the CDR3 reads TGTGCCAGTAGCGAGTCTGGGGCCAACGTCCTGACTTTC. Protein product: CASSESGANVLTF.

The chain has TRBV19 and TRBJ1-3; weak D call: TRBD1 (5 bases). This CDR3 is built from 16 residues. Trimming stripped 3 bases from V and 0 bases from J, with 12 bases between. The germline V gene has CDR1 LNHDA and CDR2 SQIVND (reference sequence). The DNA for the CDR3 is TGTGCCAGTAGTATCACCGGGACGAACTCTGGAAACACCATATATTTT. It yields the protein CASSITGTNSGNTIYF.

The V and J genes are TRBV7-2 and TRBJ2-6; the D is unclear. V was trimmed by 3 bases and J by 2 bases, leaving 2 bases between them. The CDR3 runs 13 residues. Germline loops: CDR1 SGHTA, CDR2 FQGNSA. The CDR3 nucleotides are TGTGCCAGCAGCTTCGCTGGGGCCAACGTCCTGACTTTC. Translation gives CASSFAGANVLTF.

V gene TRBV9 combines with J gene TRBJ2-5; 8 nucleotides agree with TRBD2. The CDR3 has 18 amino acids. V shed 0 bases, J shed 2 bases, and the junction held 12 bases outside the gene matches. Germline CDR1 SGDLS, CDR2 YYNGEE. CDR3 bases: TGTGCCAGCAGCGTAGCTACTGGCACTAGCGGTTTTCAAGAGACCCAGTACTTC. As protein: CASSVATGTSGFQETQYF.

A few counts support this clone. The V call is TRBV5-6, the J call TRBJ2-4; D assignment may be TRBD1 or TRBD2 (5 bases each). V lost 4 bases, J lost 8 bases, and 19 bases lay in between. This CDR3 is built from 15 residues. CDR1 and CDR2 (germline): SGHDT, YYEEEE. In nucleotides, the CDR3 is TGTGCCAGCAGCCTGACTTGGGGACCTGAGGACATTCAGTACTTC. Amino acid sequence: CASSLTWGPEDIQYF.

The CDR3 DNA follows: TGTGCCAGCAGTTACGGGACTAGCGGAAACAATGAGCAGTTCTTC. Translated, it gives CASSYGTSGNNEQFF. The gene calls are TRBV6-4 and TRBJ2-1, with TRBD2 identical over 11 bases. This CDR3 spans 15 amino acids. The J segment lost 5 bases and the V segment lost 5 bases, leaving 5 bases of the junction unmatched. CDR1 MRHNA and CDR2 SNTAGT come from the germline V gene.

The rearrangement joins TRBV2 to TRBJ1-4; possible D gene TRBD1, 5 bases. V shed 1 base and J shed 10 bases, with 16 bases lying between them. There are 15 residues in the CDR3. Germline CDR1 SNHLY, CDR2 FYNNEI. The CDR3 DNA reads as TGTGCCAGCAGTGAAGTGGGGACCAATGATCCAAAACTGTTTTTT. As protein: CASSEVGTNDPKLFF.

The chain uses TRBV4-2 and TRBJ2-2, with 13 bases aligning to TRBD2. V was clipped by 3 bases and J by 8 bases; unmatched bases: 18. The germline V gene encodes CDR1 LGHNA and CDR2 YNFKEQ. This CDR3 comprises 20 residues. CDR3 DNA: TGTGCCAGCAGCCAGTGGGGGGCAGGACTAGCGGGAGAAGCAGTGGGGGAGCTGTTTTTT. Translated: CASSQWGAGLAGEAVGELFF.

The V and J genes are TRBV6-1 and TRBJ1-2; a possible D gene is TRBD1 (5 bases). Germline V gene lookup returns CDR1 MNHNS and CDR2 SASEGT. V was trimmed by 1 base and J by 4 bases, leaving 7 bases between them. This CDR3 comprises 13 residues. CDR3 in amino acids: CASSEDRFYGYTF. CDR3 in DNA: TGTGCCAGCAGTGAAGACAGGTTCTATGGCTACACCTTC.

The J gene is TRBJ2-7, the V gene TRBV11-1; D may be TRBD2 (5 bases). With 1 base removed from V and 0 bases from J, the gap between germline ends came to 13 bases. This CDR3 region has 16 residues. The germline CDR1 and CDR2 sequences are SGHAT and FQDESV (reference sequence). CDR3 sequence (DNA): TGTGCCAGCAGCTTAGGAGGGCCCAGGAGCTCCTACGAGCAGTACTTC. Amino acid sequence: CASSLGGPRSSYEQYF.

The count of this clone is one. The CDR3 DNA reads as TGTGCCAGCAGTTTAAGTCTGGGCCTAGCGGGAAATGCAGGGAACATTCAGTACTTC. Protein product: CASSLSLGLAGNAGNIQYF. This sequence joins TRBV27 and TRBJ2-4; 9 bases line up with TRBD2. Germline CDR1 and CDR2: MNHEY and SMNVEV (reference sequence). The ends lost 2 bases at V and 7 bases at J; junction bases unmatched: 18. CDR3 length: 19 residues.

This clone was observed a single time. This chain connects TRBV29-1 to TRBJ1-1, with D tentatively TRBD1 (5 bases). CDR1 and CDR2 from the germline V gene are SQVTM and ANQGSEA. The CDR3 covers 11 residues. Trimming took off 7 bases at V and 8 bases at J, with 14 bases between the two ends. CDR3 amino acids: CSGRQTLEAFF. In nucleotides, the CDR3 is TGCAGCGGTAGACAGACCCTCGAAGCTTTCTTT.

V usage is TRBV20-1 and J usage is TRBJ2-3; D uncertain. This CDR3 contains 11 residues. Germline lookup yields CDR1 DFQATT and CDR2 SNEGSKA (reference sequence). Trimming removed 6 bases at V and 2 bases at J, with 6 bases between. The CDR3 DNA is TGCAGTGCACCAATCACAGATACGCAGTATTTT. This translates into CSAPITDTQYF.

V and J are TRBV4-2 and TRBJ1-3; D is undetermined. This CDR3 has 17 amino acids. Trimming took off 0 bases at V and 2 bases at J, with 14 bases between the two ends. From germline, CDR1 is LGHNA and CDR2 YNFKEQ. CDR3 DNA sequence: TGTGCCAGCAGCCAAGATCGTGGCGGCATAACTGGAAACACCATATATTTT. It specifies CASSQDRGGITGNTIYF.

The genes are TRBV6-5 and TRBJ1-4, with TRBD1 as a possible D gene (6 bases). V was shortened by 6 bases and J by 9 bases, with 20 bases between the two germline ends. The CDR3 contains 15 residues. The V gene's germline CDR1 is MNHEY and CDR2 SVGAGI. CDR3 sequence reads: CASRPVTGASQKLFF. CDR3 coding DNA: TGTGCCAGCAGACCCGTAACGGGGGCTTCACAAAAACTGTTTTTT.